Listed here are 8 T cell receptor beta chains from one sample, sequenced in a study of CD8+CD57+ T cells in acquired aplastic anemia. CDR3 and TCR beta VDJ profiling relied on genomic DNA as the template. TCRdb ran MiXCR on the reads and lists one entry per CDR3 protein. The sample shows approximately 200,000 distinct CDR3 sequences, about half of them seen only once. By flow cytometry, patients selected for sequencing had shown an expansion of CD8+CD57+ cells. The sequenced material came from sorted CD4+, CD8+, or CD8+CD57+ T cells (not recorded which) from PBMCs. The receptors shown here come from a human donor with aplastic anemia.

The chain recombines TRBV9 with TRBJ1-2; D may be TRBD1 (5 bases). The V end lost 4 bases, the J end lost 2 bases, and 12 bases lay between the germline ends. There are 14 residues in the CDR3. Germline lookup yields CDR1 SGDLS and CDR2 YYNGEE. In nucleotides, the CDR3 is TGTGCCAGCAGCCCCGCCGGGACGAACTATGGCTACACCTTC. This gives the protein CASSPAGTNYGYTF.

This clonotype has ten or more counts. The chain employs TRBV7-8 and TRBJ2-5, with TRBD2 identical over 7 bases. Germline V gives CDR1 SGHVS, CDR2 FQNEAQ. CDR3 length: 16 residues. Trimming took 7 bases from V and 3 from J; bases not matched to a gene: 14. The CDR3 protein is CASTTSSGTTKETQYF. Here the CDR3 DNA reads TGTGCCAGCACCACTAGCAGTGGGACTACTAAAGAGACCCAGTACTTC.

This clonotype has ten or more counts. The chain carries TRBV19 and TRBJ2-7; TRBD2 matches 13 bases. This CDR3 has 18 amino acids. Unmatched junction bases numbered 10, after V lost 5 bases and J lost 0 bases. CDR1 and CDR2 from the germline V gene are LNHDA and SQIVND (reference sequence). CDR3 sequence reads: CASSGGLAGRTSSYEQYF. The CDR3 nucleotides read TGTGCCAGTAGTGGGGGACTAGCGGGACGCACTAGCTCCTACGAGCAGTACTTC.

Of note for this clonotype: A much larger clone differs from this one at a single base, so this may be a read error. V gene TRBV7-9 combines with J gene TRBJ1-2; D might be TRBD1 (5 bases). The CDR3 length is 17 residues. The V end was cut by 2 bases, the J end by 0 bases, with 16 bases between. Germline loops: CDR1 SEHNR, CDR2 FQNEAQ (reference sequence). CDR3 sequence (DNA): TGTGCCAGCAGCTTAAGACCTGGGACCCAAGCTAACTATGGCTACACCTTC. This gives the protein CASSLRPGTQANYGYTF.

The V call is TRBV2, the J call TRBJ2-3, with 7 bases lining up with TRBD2. Germline V gives CDR1 SNHLY, CDR2 FYNNEI. This CDR3 is 15 amino acids long. J was trimmed by 2 bases and V by 4 bases; bases with no gene match: 6. The CDR3 region is CASSGASGSTDTQYF. In DNA, the CDR3 is TGTGCCAGCAGTGGAGCTAGCGGATCCACAGATACGCAGTATTTT. Supplemented by reference TRBV2 and TRBJ2-3, the full variable domain reads EPEVTQTPSHQVTQMGQEVILRCVPISNHLYFYWYRQILGQKVEFLVSFYNNEISEKSEIFDDQFSVERPDGSNFTLKIRSTKLEDSAMYFCASSGASGSTDTQYFGPGTRLTVL.

This clonotype was found many times. This chain links TRBV5-1 with TRBJ1-6; D is possibly TRBD1 (6 bases). Per the germline V gene, CDR1 is SGHRS and CDR2 is YFSETQ. Trimming took off 5 bases at V and 10 bases at J, with 16 bases between the two ends. The CDR3 is 14 amino acids. The CDR3: CASREGGRESPLHF. CDR3 sequence (DNA): TGCGCCAGCAGAGAGGGGGGAAGGGAATCACCCCTCCACTTT.

The chain has TRBV25-1 and TRBJ1-1, with D perhaps matching TRBD1 (5 bases). The germline CDR1 and CDR2 sequences are MGHDK and SYGVNS. The CDR3 totals 13 residues. The V gene lost 6 bases and the J gene lost 12 bases, with 20 bases spanning the gap. For the CDR3, the DNA is TGTGCCAGCAGCCCCTCCGGGGGGACTAGAACTTTCTTT. Its translation: CASSPSGGTRTFF.

The V and J genes are TRBV7-2 and TRBJ2-7, with D perhaps being TRBD1 or TRBD2 (5 bases each). Germline V gene sequence: CDR1 SGHTA, CDR2 FQGNSA. V dropped 4 bases and J dropped 7 bases, with 23 bases sitting between them. The CDR3 sequence is 16 residues long. DNA for the CDR3: TGTGCCAGCAGCTCCCCTCGTCGGGGCAGCACCGGGGAGCAGTACTTC. Translating gives CASSSPRRGSTGEQYF.